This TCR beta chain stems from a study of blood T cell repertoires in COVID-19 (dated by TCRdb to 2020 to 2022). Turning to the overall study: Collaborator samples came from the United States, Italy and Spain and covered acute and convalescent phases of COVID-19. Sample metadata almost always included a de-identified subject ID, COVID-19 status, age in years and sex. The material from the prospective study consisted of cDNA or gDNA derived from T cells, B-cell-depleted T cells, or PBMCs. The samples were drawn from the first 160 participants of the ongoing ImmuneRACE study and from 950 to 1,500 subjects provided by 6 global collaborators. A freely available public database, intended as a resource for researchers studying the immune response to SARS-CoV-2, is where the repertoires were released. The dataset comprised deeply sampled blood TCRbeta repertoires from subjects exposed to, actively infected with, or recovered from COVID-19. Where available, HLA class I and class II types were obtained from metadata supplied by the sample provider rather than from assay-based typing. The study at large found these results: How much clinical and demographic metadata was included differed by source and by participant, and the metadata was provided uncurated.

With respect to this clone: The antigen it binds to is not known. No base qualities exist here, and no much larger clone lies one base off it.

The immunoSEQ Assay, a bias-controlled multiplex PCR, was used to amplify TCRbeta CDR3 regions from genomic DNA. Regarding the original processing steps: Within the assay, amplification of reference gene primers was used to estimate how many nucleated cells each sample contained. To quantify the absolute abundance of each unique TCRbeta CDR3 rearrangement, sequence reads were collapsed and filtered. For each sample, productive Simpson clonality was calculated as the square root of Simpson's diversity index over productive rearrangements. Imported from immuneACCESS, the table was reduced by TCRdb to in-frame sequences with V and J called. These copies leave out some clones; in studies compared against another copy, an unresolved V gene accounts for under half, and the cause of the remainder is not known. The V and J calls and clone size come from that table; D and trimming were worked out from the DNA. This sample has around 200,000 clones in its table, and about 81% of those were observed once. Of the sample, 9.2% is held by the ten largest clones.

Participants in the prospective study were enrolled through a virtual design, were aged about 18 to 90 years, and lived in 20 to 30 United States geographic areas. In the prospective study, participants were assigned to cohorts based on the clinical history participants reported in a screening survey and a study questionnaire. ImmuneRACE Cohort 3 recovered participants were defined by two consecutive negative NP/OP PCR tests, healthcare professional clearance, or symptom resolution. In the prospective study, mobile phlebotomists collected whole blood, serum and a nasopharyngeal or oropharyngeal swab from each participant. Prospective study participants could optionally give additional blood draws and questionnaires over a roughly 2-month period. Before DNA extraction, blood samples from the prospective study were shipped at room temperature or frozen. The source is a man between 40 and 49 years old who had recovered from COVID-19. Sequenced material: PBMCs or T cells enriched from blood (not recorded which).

The CDR3 is CASSLAGGYEQYF. The DNA is as follows: TGTGCCAGCAGTTTAGCGGGGGGCTACGAGCAGTACTTC. Rearrangement joined TRBV2 to TRBJ2-7; TRBD2 lines up with 10 middle nucleotides. At the junction V is shortened by 5 bases and J by 3 bases; bases outside the gene matches: 1. From the cysteine through the phenylalanine, the CDR3 covers 13 amino acids. This entry keeps only the CDR3 DNA: 39 bases, framed from base 1. Reading the germline V gene gives CDR1 SNHLY and CDR2 FYNNEI.